This T cell receptor beta chain was sequenced for a study of blood T cell repertoires in COVID-19. Overall study: Sources were T cells, B-cell-depleted T cells, or PBMCs; the material itself was cDNA or gDNA.

Methods used by the authors: Researchers report that nucleated cell counts were estimated from reference gene primer amplification. Using immunoSEQ multiplex PCR, the repertoire was profiled, and TCRdb retains in-frame clones only, with some absent. That table supplies the V and J calls and clone size; D and trimming were determined from the DNA. The data contain 200,000 to 250,000 clones, 88% of them singletons. The germline gives CDR1 SGDLS, CDR2 YYNGEE. This CDR3 region has 13 residues. Trimming left V 2 bases short and J 9 bases short, with 12 bases between. This TCR came from a woman aged 30 to 39 who had been exposed to COVID-19. The chain joins TRBV9 to TRBJ1-3; D is perhaps TRBD1 (5 bases). Sequencing was performed on PBMCs or T cells enriched from blood (not recorded which). The CDR3 DNA sequence: TGTGCCAGCAGCGTGAGCCGGGGGACCACCATATATTTT. Protein: CASSVSRGTTIYF.